This TCR beta chain stems from a study of blood T cell repertoires in COVID-19. Background on the study: The origin of the acute and convalescent COVID-19 samples was the United States, Italy and Spain.

In Seattle, patients joined the study during active infection and were tracked longitudinally. Original processing methods: Reference gene primers were amplified, and this amplification served to estimate nucleated cell counts. Assay: immunoSEQ multiplex PCR; the TCRdb copy retains only in-frame clones and omits some. D and trimming were read from the DNA, whereas the V and J calls and clone size are those reported in that table. The sample includes some 49,000 clones, approximately 81% of them seen just once. The junction had 2 bases not matched to a gene; V was cut back by 2 bases and J by 6 bases. The CDR3 totals 15 residues. The V gene's germline CDR1 is LNHNV and CDR2 YYDKDF (reference sequence).

This chain uses TRBV15 with TRBJ2-1; TRBD2 agrees at 12 bases. Sequenced: peripheral blood. This receptor was obtained from a woman older than 75 with COVID-19, enrolled during active disease. Here the CDR3 reads CATSRLAGGPNEQFF. CDR3 coding DNA: TGTGCCACCAGCAGACTAGCGGGAGGGCCCAATGAGCAGTTCTTC.